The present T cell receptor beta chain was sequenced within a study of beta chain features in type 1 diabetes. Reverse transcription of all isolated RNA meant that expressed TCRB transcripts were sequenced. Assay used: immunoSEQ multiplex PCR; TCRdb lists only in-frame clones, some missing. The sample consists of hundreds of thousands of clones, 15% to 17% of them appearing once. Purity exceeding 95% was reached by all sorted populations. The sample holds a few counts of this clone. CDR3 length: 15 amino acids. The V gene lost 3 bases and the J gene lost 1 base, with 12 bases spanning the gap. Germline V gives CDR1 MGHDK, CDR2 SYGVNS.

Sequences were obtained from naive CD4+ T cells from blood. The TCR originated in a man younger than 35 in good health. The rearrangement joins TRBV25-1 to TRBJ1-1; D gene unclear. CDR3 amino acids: CASSDPGRSNTEAFF. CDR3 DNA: TGTGCCAGCAGTGACCCGGGTCGGTCGAACACTGAAGCTTTCTTT.